A single sample is the source of the 26 T cell receptor beta chains below, sequenced in a study of identical twins. TCRdb re-called the 5' RACE reads through MiXCR, storing one row per CDR3 protein. This repertoire shows under 250,000 distinct CDR3 sequences, about 12% found once; its top ten account for more than 3.5%. The same specimen was also included in a second study, on yellow fever vaccine responses in identical twins.

The sample consisted of memory (CD45RO+) T cells sorted from blood. These receptors originate from a woman aged 18 to 35 in good health.

V gene TRBV5-1 combines with J gene TRBJ2-1; possibly TRBD2 for D (5 bases). This CDR3 has 16 amino acids. V lost 0 bases, J lost 2 bases, and 12 bases lay in between. Germline CDR1 and CDR2: SGHRS and YFSETQ. This CDR3 reads CASSLAGMSAYNEQFF. The CDR3 DNA sequence: TGCGCCAGCAGCTTGGCCGGGATGTCGGCCTACAATGAGCAGTTCTTC.

The sample holds a few counts of this clonotype. This chain joins TRBV7-9 and TRBJ2-6; D not resolved. From germline, CDR1 is SEHNR and CDR2 FQNEAQ (reference sequence). The CDR3 is 16 residues long. Trimming shortened V by 5 bases and J by 1 base, and 12 bases separated the two germline ends. CDR3 DNA: TGTGCCAGCAGCCCTAGTCGGGTGTCTGGGGCCAACGTCCTGACTTTC. This gives the protein CASSPSRVSGANVLTF. The entire variable domain, with the rest obtained from reference TRBV7-9 and TRBJ2-6, is as follows: DTGVSQNPRHKITKRGQNVTFRCDPISEHNRLYWYRQTLGQGPEFLTYFQNEAQLEKSRLLSDRFSAERPKGSFSTLEIQRTEQGDSAMYLCASSPSRVSGANVLTFGAGSRLTVL.

This clonotype has just a few counts. The J gene is TRBJ2-3, the V gene TRBV7-2; 7 bases match TRBD2. J was trimmed by 2 bases and V by 1 base; bases with no gene match: 3. Looked up from germline, CDR1 is SGHTA and CDR2 is FQGNSA. CDR3 length: 15 residues. The chain's CDR3 is CASSLGERDTDTQYF. The CDR3 DNA reads as TGTGCCAGCAGCTTAGGGGAGCGGGACACAGATACGCAGTATTTT.

V is TRBV5-1 and J is TRBJ2-3; no clear D. Trimming cost V 0 bases and J 1 base, with 9 bases left between them. The CDR3 extends over 15 amino acids. Germline CDR1 reads SGHRS; CDR2 reads YFSETQ. CDR3 nucleotide sequence: TGCGCCAGCAGCTTGGTATCTGGGGGCACAGATACGCAGTATTTT. It is translated as CASSLVSGGTDTQYF. Based on the CDR3 plus reference TRBV5-1 and TRBJ2-3, the full variable domain is KAGVTQTPRYLIKTRGQQVTLSCSPISGHRSVSWYQQTPGQGLQFLFEYFSETQRNKGNFPGRFSGRQFSNSRSEMNVSTLELGDSALYLCASSLVSGGTDTQYFGPGTRLTVL.

The chain couples TRBV6-2 or TRBV6-3 to TRBJ2-1, with 8 bases matching TRBD2. Germline V gene sequence: CDR1 MNHEY, CDR2 SVGEGT. Trimming cost V 2 bases and J 6 bases; bases outside gene matches: 9. The CDR3 runs 16 residues. The CDR3 DNA sequence: TGTGCCAGCAGTTACCTTGGAGTAGCGGGGCCCAATGAGCAGTTCTTC. It codes for CASSYLGVAGPNEQFF.

The chain couples TRBV6-1 to TRBJ1-2; D is undetermined. V lost 6 bases and J lost 5, with 13 bases in between. This CDR3 contains 13 residues. The germline gives CDR1 MNHNS, CDR2 SASEGT. CDR3 sequence reads: CASRGSGGYGYTF. In nucleotides, the CDR3 is TGTGCCAGCAGGGGTTCCGGAGGGTATGGCTACACCTTC.

This clonotype came up a few times. The chain uses TRBV12-3 or TRBV12-4 and TRBJ2-5; 9 nucleotides match TRBD2. The trim removed 1 base at V and 5 bases at J, leaving 8 bases unmatched. The CDR3 is 16 amino acids. CDR3 bases: TGTGCCAGCAGTTTAGAGGTAGCGGGAGTTGGGGAGACCCAGTACTTC. This sequence encodes CASSLEVAGVGETQYF.

The table lists this clonotype with a count of one. The chain recombines TRBV5-5 with TRBJ2-7; D unclear. Trimming pared 5 bases from V and 0 bases from J, leaving 9 bases between. Per the germline V gene, CDR1 is SGHKS and CDR2 is YYEKEE (reference sequence). The CDR3 runs 13 residues. This CDR3 is CASRSRSSYEQYF. CDR3 nucleotides: TGTGCCAGCAGGTCTCGGAGCTCCTACGAGCAGTACTTC. Complete variable domain (other parts from reference TRBV5-5 and TRBJ2-7): DAGVTQSPTHLIKTRGQQVTLRCSPISGHKSVSWYQQVLGQGPQFIFQYYEKEERGRGNFPDRFSARQFPNYSSELNVNALLLGDSALYLCASRSRSSYEQYFGPGTRLTVT.

Of note for this clonotype: This may stem from a read error, because a much larger clone lies one nucleotide away. The chain has TRBV3-1 and TRBJ2-5; weak D call: TRBD1 (5 bases). Germline CDR1 and CDR2: LGHDT and YNNKEL (reference sequence). The length of the CDR3 is 15 residues. The V end lost 6 bases, the J end lost 4 bases, and 18 bases lay between the germline ends. The CDR3 reads CASSPMTRGTETQYF. DNA of the CDR3: TGTGCCAGCAGTCCAATGACAAGGGGCACAGAGACCCAGTACTTC.

J is TRBJ2-1 and V is TRBV5-1; TRBD2 might be the D (5 bases). Per germline, CDR1 SGHRS and CDR2 YFSETQ. The CDR3 extends over 14 amino acids. Trimming shortened V by 4 bases and J by 6 bases, and 14 bases separated the two germline ends. The CDR3: CASSAGLPANEQFF. The CDR3 coding sequence is TGCGCCAGCAGCGCTGGACTCCCCGCCAATGAGCAGTTCTTC.

The chain uses TRBV28 and TRBJ1-2; D is unresolved. Germline values: CDR1 MDHEN, CDR2 SYDVKM. The CDR3 is 13 amino acids. The germline V and J ends were trimmed by 5 bases and 0 bases, with 7 bases remaining between them. This chain's CDR3 is CASSGPANYGYTF. The CDR3 nucleotides read TGTGCCAGCAGTGGTCCGGCTAACTATGGCTACACCTTC.

The chain links TRBV29-1 to TRBJ2-3, with a weak D call TRBD2 (6 bases). Deletions cut 6 bases from V and 2 bases from J, with 12 bases between. The length of the CDR3 is 13 residues. Germline CDR1 and CDR2: SQVTM and ANQGSEA. In DNA form, the CDR3 reads TGCAGCGTCGCCTGGGACTTCACAGATACGCAGTATTTT. Translation: CSVAWDFTDTQYF.

The J gene is TRBJ2-1, the V gene TRBV5-1; TRBD2 aligns across 9 bases. The CDR3 length is 16 residues. CDR1 is SGHRS, CDR2 YFSETQ, per germline. V was clipped by 0 bases and J by 6 bases; unmatched bases: 7. The CDR3 DNA is TGCGCCAGCAGCTTGGGACTAGCGGTAAGGGGCAATGAGCAGTTCTTC. As protein: CASSLGLAVRGNEQFF.

This clonotype has only a few counts. The chain carries TRBV10-2 and TRBJ1-5, with D perhaps TRBD1 (6 bases). CDR1 and CDR2 from the germline V gene are WSHSY and SAAADI. V lost 8 bases and J 0 bases, leaving 11 bases between the germline ends. This CDR3 has 14 amino acids. The CDR3 DNA follows: TGCGCCAGCTCGGACAGCTATAGCAATCAGCCCCAGCATTTT. It is translated as CASSDSYSNQPQHF.

This clonotype was detected only a few times. The chain uses TRBV7-2 and TRBJ1-5; D gene unclear. Germline assignment: CDR1 SGHTA and CDR2 FQGNSA. The V end lost 6 bases, the J end lost 0 bases, and 9 bases lay between the germline ends. The CDR3 consists of 14 residues. In DNA form, the CDR3 reads TGTGCCAGCAGTCCGGCCCTTAGCAATCAGCCCCAGCATTTT. It specifies CASSPALSNQPQHF.

The chain combines TRBV27 with TRBJ2-2; TRBD2 aligns across 7 bases. Germline trimming cut 8 bases from V and 0 bases from J; bases unmatched to any gene: 9. The CDR3 length is 16 residues. Per germline, CDR1 MNHEY and CDR2 SMNVEV (reference sequence). The CDR3 is CASSWEGHSNTGELFF. DNA of the CDR3: TGTGCCAGCTCCTGGGAGGGCCATTCGAACACCGGGGAGCTGTTTTTT.

At least ten counts were recorded for this clonotype. DNA of the CDR3: TGCGCCAGCAGCTCGGGGGGACTAGCGGTAAAAGAGACCCAGTACTTC. Translating gives CASSSGGLAVKETQYF. The chain links TRBV5-1 to TRBJ2-5, with TRBD2 matching 11 bases. Looked up from germline, CDR1 is SGHRS and CDR2 is YFSETQ. The CDR3 sequence is 16 residues long. Trimming at V came to 3 bases and at J to 3 bases, leaving 7 bases not matched to a gene. The full variable domain, completed using reference TRBV5-1 and TRBJ2-5, is KAGVTQTPRYLIKTRGQQVTLSCSPISGHRSVSWYQQTPGQGLQFLFEYFSETQRNKGNFPGRFSGRQFSNSRSEMNVSTLELGDSALYLCASSSGGLAVKETQYFGPGTRLLVL.

This clonotype was seen only a few times. V and J are TRBV20-1 and TRBJ2-7; TRBD1 aligns across 7 bases. V trimming: 5 bases; J trimming: 6 bases; junction bases outside the gene matches: 10. The germline V gene encodes CDR1 DFQATT and CDR2 SNEGSKA (reference sequence). The CDR3 has 13 amino acids. The CDR3 sequence: CSALTGKEAEQYF. The CDR3 DNA sequence: TGCAGTGCTTTGACAGGGAAGGAGGCCGAGCAGTACTTC.

This clonotype came up a few times. The gene calls are TRBV6-1 and TRBJ2-5; a possible D gene is TRBD1 (6 bases). Trimming stripped 8 bases from V and 2 bases from J, with 12 bases between. This CDR3 is built from 13 residues. Germline-derived CDR1 and CDR2 are MNHNS and SASEGT. CDR3 region: CASQRTAQETQYF. CDR3 in DNA: TGTGCCAGCCAGAGGACAGCTCAAGAGACCCAGTACTTC.

In its sample, this clonotype was seen many times. The V call is TRBV20-1, the J call TRBJ2-3; TRBD2 matches at 10 bases. The CDR3 loop spans 15 amino acids. CDR1 and CDR2 from the germline V gene are DFQATT and SNEGSKA (reference sequence). J was trimmed by 2 bases and V by 5 bases; bases with no gene match: 7. CDR3 coding DNA: TGCAGTGCTTCTCGGACTAGCGGTACCACAGATACGCAGTATTTT. Its protein is CSASRTSGTTDTQYF.

This clonotype has at least ten counts. The chain couples TRBV4-3 to TRBJ2-3, with 10 bases identical to TRBD2. V trimming: 9 bases; J trimming: 2 bases; junction bases outside the gene matches: 5. The CDR3 has 14 residues. Germline V gives CDR1 LGHNA, CDR2 YSLEER. For the CDR3, the DNA is TGCGCCAGTTCAGCGGGAGGGCCCACAGATACGCAGTATTTT. Translating gives CASSAGGPTDTQYF.

The chain employs TRBV20-1 and TRBJ1-1; TRBD1 might be the D (6 bases). This CDR3 region has 16 residues. V lost 1 base to trimming and J lost 0 bases, with 15 bases between them. Germline CDR1 and CDR2: DFQATT and SNEGSKA (reference sequence). In DNA form, the CDR3 reads TGCAGTGCTAGAGCCTCGGGACACCCATTGAACACTGAAGCTTTCTTT. This sequence encodes CSARASGHPLNTEAFF.

V and J are TRBV28 and TRBJ2-3, with 8 bases aligning to TRBD2. V was clipped by 0 bases and J by 7 bases; unmatched bases: 15. Germline CDR1 is MDHEN and CDR2 is SYDVKM. The CDR3 runs to 18 residues. CDR3 DNA: TGTGCCAGCAGTTTATGGCGGGGGGCTAGCGAGGTCGCCCATACGCAGTATTTT. Translated: CASSLWRGASEVAHTQYF.

This clonotype appeared a few times. The chain recombines TRBV29-1 with TRBJ1-1; possible D gene TRBD1, 6 bases. The CDR3 is 14 amino acids. V dropped 4 bases and J dropped 1 base, with 13 bases sitting between them. The germline gives CDR1 SQVTM, CDR2 ANQGSEA. CDR3 nucleotides: TGCAGCGTTGCCTGGAGGGGGTGGAACACTGAAGCTTTCTTT. It codes for CSVAWRGWNTEAFF.

This clonotype was seen more than once but under ten times. V usage is TRBV20-1 and J usage is TRBJ1-1, with 7 bases aligning to TRBD1. Per the germline V gene, CDR1 is DFQATT and CDR2 is SNEGSKA (reference sequence). The CDR3 runs 14 residues. V shed 1 base, J shed 3 bases, and the junction held 5 bases outside the gene matches. The CDR3 loop is CSARVQGSDTEAFF. The CDR3 nucleotides are TGCAGTGCTAGAGTACAGGGGAGCGACACTGAAGCTTTCTTT.

This clonotype turned up a few times. Here the CDR3 reads CASSLGGTSNSGANVLTF. The CDR3 DNA follows: TGTGCCAGCAGCTTAGGAGGGACATCGAACTCTGGGGCCAACGTCCTGACTTTC. The chain carries TRBV13 and TRBJ2-6; D perhaps matches TRBD1 (6 bases). Trimming removed 0 bases from V and 0 bases from J, with 12 bases in between. This CDR3 region has 18 residues. The V gene's germline CDR1 is PRHDT and CDR2 FYEKMQ (reference sequence).